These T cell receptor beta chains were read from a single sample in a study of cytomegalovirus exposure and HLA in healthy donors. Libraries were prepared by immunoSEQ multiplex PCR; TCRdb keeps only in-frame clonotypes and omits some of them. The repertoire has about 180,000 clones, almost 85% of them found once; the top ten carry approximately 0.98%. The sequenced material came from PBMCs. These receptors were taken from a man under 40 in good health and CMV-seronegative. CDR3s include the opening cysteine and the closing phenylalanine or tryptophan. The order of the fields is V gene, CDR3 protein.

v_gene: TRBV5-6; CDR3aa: CASSLGRGLGTDTQYF
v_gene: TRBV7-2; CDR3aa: CASSLLGTGGFSSNQPQHF
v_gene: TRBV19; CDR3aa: CASSIDQWRAGYNEQFF
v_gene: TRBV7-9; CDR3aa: CASSLHRGQYEQYF
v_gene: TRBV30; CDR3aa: CAWSVQGTGIPYGYTF
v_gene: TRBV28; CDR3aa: CASSLFLAGGTDTQYF
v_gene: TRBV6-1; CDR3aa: CASSPWGDSGYTF
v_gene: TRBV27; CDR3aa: CASSFLAGDETQYF
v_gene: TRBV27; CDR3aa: CASSPTSLAGGEQYF
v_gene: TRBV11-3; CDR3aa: CASSSRTGGGETQYF
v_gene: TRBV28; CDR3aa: CASSLAAYTDTQYF
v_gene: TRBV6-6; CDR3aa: CASSFGVSYEQYF
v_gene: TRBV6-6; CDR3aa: CASSSRVDGYTF
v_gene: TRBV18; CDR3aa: CASSPPDGRNDNEQFF
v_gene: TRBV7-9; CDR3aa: CASSLRRGATEAFF
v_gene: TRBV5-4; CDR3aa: CASSPWGLREKLFF
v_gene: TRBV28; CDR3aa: CASGRDTQYF
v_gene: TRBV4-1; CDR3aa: CASSQGWSSGGDVEFF
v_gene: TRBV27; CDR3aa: CASSPLGGGTEAFF
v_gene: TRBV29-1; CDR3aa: CSVAAQGGNTIYF
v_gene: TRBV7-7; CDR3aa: CASSLGGGTEAFF
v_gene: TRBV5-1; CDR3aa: CASSRGGDYTGELFF
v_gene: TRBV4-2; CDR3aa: CASSQDTTAGANVLTF
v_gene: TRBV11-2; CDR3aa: CASSLAPKVAASYEQYF
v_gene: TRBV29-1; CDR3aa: CSVTTGGETQYF
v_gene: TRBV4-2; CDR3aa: CASSQHRDMNTEAFF
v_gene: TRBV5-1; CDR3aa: CASSLAGSGGPLMEQYF
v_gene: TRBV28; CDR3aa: CASSLPTGGSYEQYF
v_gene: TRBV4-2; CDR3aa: CASSHPGQGGATGELFF
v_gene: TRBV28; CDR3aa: CASSPGQGAGNYGYTF
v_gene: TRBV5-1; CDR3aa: CASSPRQGRIYGYTF
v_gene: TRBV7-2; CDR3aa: CASSVISNQPQHF
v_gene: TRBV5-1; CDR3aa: CASSLAAGDYGYTF
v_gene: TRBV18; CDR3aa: CASSPGGFDSPLHF
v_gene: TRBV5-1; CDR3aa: CASSLKDNTETGGDSPLHF
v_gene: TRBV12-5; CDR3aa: CASGLILGQGDETQYF
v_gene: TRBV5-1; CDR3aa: CASSLALRTGELFF
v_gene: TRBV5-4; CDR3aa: CASSSGTGGQPQHF
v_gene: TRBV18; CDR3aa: CASSPTDRGLAKNIQYF
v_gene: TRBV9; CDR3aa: CASSVEQIYNEQFF
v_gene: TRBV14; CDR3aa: CASSQGVTTGTFF
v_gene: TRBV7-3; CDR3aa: CASSVNRGGEQYF
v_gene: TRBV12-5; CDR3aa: CASAGPGETQYF
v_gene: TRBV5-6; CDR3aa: CASSPYRVITNEQYF
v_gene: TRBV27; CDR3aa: CASSFLPLFSGNTIYF
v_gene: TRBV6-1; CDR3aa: CASSRDFYNEQFF
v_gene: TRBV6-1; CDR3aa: CASSLLPGGQETQYF
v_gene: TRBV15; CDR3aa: CATSRDRVDGYTF